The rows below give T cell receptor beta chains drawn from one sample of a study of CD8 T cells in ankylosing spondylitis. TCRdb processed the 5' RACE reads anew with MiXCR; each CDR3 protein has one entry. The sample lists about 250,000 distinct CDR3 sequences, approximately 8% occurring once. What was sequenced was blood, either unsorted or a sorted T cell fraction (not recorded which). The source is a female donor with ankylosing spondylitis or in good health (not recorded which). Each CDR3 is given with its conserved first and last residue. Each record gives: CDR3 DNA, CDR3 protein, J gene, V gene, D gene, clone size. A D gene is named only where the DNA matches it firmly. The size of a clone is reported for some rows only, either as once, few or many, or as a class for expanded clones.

cdr3_nt: TGTGCCAGCAGTGCTAGCGGGAGGAGTCTTTCTTACGAGCAGTACTTC; cdr3_aa: CASSASGRSLSYEQYF; j_call: TRBJ2-7; v_call: TRBV2; d_call: TRBD2; clone_size: many
cdr3_nt: TGTGCCAGTGAAGTAAGGATCAGGGGAAGCTACGAGCAGTACTTC; cdr3_aa: CASEVRIRGSYEQYF; j_call: TRBJ2-7; v_call: TRBV2; d_call: NA; clone_size: many
cdr3_nt: TGTGCCAGCAGCCCACAGGGAGAGGAGACCCAGTACTTC; cdr3_aa: CASSPQGEETQYF; j_call: TRBJ2-5; v_call: TRBV7-9; d_call: NA; clone_size: many
cdr3_nt: TGCAGTGCTAGCCCACAGGGAACCGATGAGCAGTTCTTC; cdr3_aa: CSASPQGTDEQFF; j_call: TRBJ2-1; v_call: TRBV20-1; d_call: NA; clone_size: many
cdr3_nt: TGTGCCACCAGCACCGCAGGGCCTCAGGAGACCCAGTACTTC; cdr3_aa: CATSTAGPQETQYF; j_call: TRBJ2-5; v_call: TRBV15; d_call: NA; clone_size: many
cdr3_nt: TGTGCCAGCACCCCCGGGAACGGGGAGCTGTTTTTT; cdr3_aa: CASTPGNGELFF; j_call: TRBJ2-2; v_call: TRBV27; d_call: NA; clone_size: few
cdr3_nt: TGTGCCAGCAGTGCTAGACAGGGGATAAACACTGAAGCTTTCTTT; cdr3_aa: CASSARQGINTEAFF; j_call: TRBJ1-1; v_call: TRBV12-3/TRBV12-4; d_call: TRBD1; clone_size: NA
cdr3_nt: TGTGCCAGCAGTTCTAAACAAACGGCCAAAAACATTCAGTACTTC; cdr3_aa: CASSSKQTAKNIQYF; j_call: TRBJ2-4; v_call: TRBV28; d_call: NA; clone_size: NA
cdr3_nt: TGTGCCAGCAGCTTCCGTCTTAGCGGGAGTTCCTACAATGAGCAGTTCTTC; cdr3_aa: CASSFRLSGSSYNEQFF; j_call: TRBJ2-1; v_call: TRBV7-9; d_call: TRBD2; clone_size: NA
cdr3_nt: TGCGCCAGCAGCCAAGATCGGGGACAGGGGGCAGATGGCTACACCTTC; cdr3_aa: CASSQDRGQGADGYTF; j_call: TRBJ1-2; v_call: TRBV4-3; d_call: TRBD1; clone_size: few
cdr3_nt: TGTGCCAGCAGTTTAGGGGAGCGGGAGAGCTACGAGCAGTACTTC; cdr3_aa: CASSLGERESYEQYF; j_call: TRBJ2-7; v_call: TRBV12-3/TRBV12-4; d_call: TRBD2; clone_size: many
cdr3_nt: TGTGCCAGCAGTTACTCGGGACTAGCGGGAGGTCGGAATGAGCAGTTCTTC; cdr3_aa: CASSYSGLAGGRNEQFF; j_call: TRBJ2-1; v_call: TRBV6-5; d_call: TRBD2; clone_size: NA
cdr3_nt: TGCAGTGCTAGAGATCTAGGTTCCTACAATGAGCAGTTCTTC; cdr3_aa: CSARDLGSYNEQFF; j_call: TRBJ2-1; v_call: TRBV20-1; d_call: NA; clone_size: many
cdr3_nt: TGCGCCAGCAGCCAAGATGTGGGGCTAAATGAGCAGTTCTTC; cdr3_aa: CASSQDVGLNEQFF; j_call: TRBJ2-1; v_call: TRBV4-3; d_call: NA; clone_size: NA
cdr3_nt: TGTGCCAGCGGTGTGAGGAGGAGCCCTACTAATGAGCAGTTCTTC; cdr3_aa: CASGVRRSPTNEQFF; j_call: TRBJ2-1; v_call: TRBV6-1; d_call: NA; clone_size: few
cdr3_nt: TGTGCCAGCGGATCAAAAAGGACTGAAGCTTTCTTT; cdr3_aa: CASGSKRTEAFF; j_call: TRBJ1-1; v_call: TRBV6-2/TRBV6-3; d_call: NA; clone_size: few
cdr3_nt: TGCGCCAGTCTGGGGGGACAGAACACTGAAGCTTTCTTT; cdr3_aa: CASLGGQNTEAFF; j_call: TRBJ1-1; v_call: TRBV10-1; d_call: NA; clone_size: many
cdr3_nt: TGTGCCAGCAGTACTGTGGGGATTAATCAGCCCCAGCATTTT; cdr3_aa: CASSTVGINQPQHF; j_call: TRBJ1-5; v_call: TRBV12-3/TRBV12-4; d_call: NA; clone_size: many
cdr3_nt: TGTGCCAGCAGTCCCTCTAGCGGGAGGAATGAGCAGTTCTTC; cdr3_aa: CASSPSSGRNEQFF; j_call: TRBJ2-1; v_call: TRBV7-2; d_call: TRBD2; clone_size: NA
cdr3_nt: TGTGCCAGCAGTCGCCGACGGTCCGATAATTCACCCCTCCACTTT; cdr3_aa: CASSRRRSDNSPLHF; j_call: TRBJ1-6; v_call: TRBV6-2/TRBV6-3; d_call: NA; clone_size: many
cdr3_nt: TGTGCCAGCAGCCCTACAGGGGTCGGCGAGCAGTACTTC; cdr3_aa: CASSPTGVGEQYF; j_call: TRBJ2-7; v_call: TRBV7-9; d_call: TRBD1; clone_size: few
cdr3_nt: TGTGCCAGCATTTCCAGCGCGAACACCGGGGAGCTGTTTTTT; cdr3_aa: CASISSANTGELFF; j_call: TRBJ2-2; v_call: TRBV7-6; d_call: NA; clone_size: many
cdr3_nt: TGTGCCAGCAGCCATGCAGGACTAGCGGGAGATGTCGGAGATACGCAGTATTTT; cdr3_aa: CASSHAGLAGDVGDTQYF; j_call: TRBJ2-3; v_call: TRBV6-2/TRBV6-3; d_call: TRBD2; clone_size: many
cdr3_nt: TGCAGCGTTGAAGCTGAAGGAGGGACAGGGGGCTTGGGCTATGGCTACACCTTC; cdr3_aa: CSVEAEGGTGGLGYGYTF; j_call: TRBJ1-2; v_call: TRBV29-1; d_call: TRBD1; clone_size: NA
cdr3_nt: TGCGTCAGCAGCTTGGCCCCTAGCGGGAGTGTCGAGACCCAGTACTTC; cdr3_aa: CVSSLAPSGSVETQYF; j_call: TRBJ2-5; v_call: TRBV5-1; d_call: TRBD2; clone_size: NA
cdr3_nt: TGTGCCAGCTCACCCGGGGCAACTAATGAAAAACTGTTTTTT; cdr3_aa: CASSPGATNEKLFF; j_call: TRBJ1-4; v_call: TRBV18; d_call: NA; clone_size: NA
cdr3_nt: TGTGCCAGCAGCTGGACAGAGACCCACACTGAAGCTTTCTTT; cdr3_aa: CASSWTETHTEAFF; j_call: TRBJ1-1; v_call: TRBV7-2; d_call: NA; clone_size: many
cdr3_nt: TGTGCCATCAGTCCCCCTAACAGGGATGGCTACACCTTC; cdr3_aa: CAISPPNRDGYTF; j_call: TRBJ1-2; v_call: TRBV10-3; d_call: NA; clone_size: many
cdr3_nt: TGCAGTGCTAGTATGGCTAGCGGGCTCGGGGATACGCAGTATTTT; cdr3_aa: CSASMASGLGDTQYF; j_call: TRBJ2-3; v_call: TRBV20-1; d_call: TRBD2; clone_size: many
cdr3_nt: TGTGCCAGCAGCGTCGACCGGGAGGTCGACACCGGGGAGCTGTTTTTT; cdr3_aa: CASSVDREVDTGELFF; j_call: TRBJ2-2; v_call: TRBV12-1; d_call: NA; clone_size: many
cdr3_nt: TGCAGTGCTAGAGGGCCTAGCGGATACACCGGGGAGCTGTTTTTT; cdr3_aa: CSARGPSGYTGELFF; j_call: TRBJ2-2; v_call: TRBV20-1; d_call: TRBD2; clone_size: many
cdr3_nt: TGTGCCAGCAGCCCCGGACTAGCGGAGCGGAATGAGCAGTTCTTC; cdr3_aa: CASSPGLAERNEQFF; j_call: TRBJ2-1; v_call: TRBV7-2; d_call: TRBD2; clone_size: few
cdr3_nt: TGTGCCAGCAGCCCAGGGGCGGGAGGCCCCTACAATGAGCAGTTCTTC; cdr3_aa: CASSPGAGGPYNEQFF; j_call: TRBJ2-1; v_call: TRBV11-2; d_call: TRBD2; clone_size: NA
cdr3_nt: TGTGCCAGCAGTTCCCCCGACAGGGGAGGAGGAGAGACCCAGTACTTC; cdr3_aa: CASSSPDRGGGETQYF; j_call: TRBJ2-5; v_call: TRBV6-2/TRBV6-3; d_call: TRBD1; clone_size: many